This T cell receptor (beta chain) was profiled in a study of T cell responses to AZD1222 COVID-19 vaccine. Across the study: Whether given at about 4 or about 12 weeks, second doses were pooled.

The repertoire was sequenced with immunoSEQ multiplex PCR; TCRdb's copy has only in-frame clones and lacks some. The sample records fewer than 150,000 clones, about 89% being singletons. CDR3 length equals 17 residues. The germline V gene has CDR1 KGHSH and CDR2 LQKENI. V was clipped by 2 bases and J by 0 bases, with 14 bases between them. Overall study findings and caveats: Females outnumbered males among donors, who were mostly white British; clonal diversity was possibly underestimated. Targeting of unmutated variant regions was reportedly seen in nearly half of spike-specific TCRs. Spike as a whole was targeted by vaccine-associated CD4 TCRs, dominant at 160-218 and 743-854.

A single count supports this clone. Its antigen is not identified. Sequences were derived from peripheral blood, sampled on day 0 of AZD1222 vaccination. The chain recombines TRBV18 with TRBJ1-3; D possibly corresponds to TRBD1 (6 bases). This clonotype was sampled from an adult in good health. The CDR3 spells CASSPEGHHPSGNTIYF. The CDR3, as DNA: TGTGCCAGCTCACCAGAGGGACACCACCCCTCTGGAAACACCATATATTTT.